This T cell receptor (beta chain) comes out of a study of technical replicates of blood from several donors. Data came from immunoSEQ multiplex PCR; TCRdb stores just in-frame clones and leaves some out. The repertoire holds approximately 88,000 clones, with approximately 94% as singletons. This CDR3 has 14 amino acids. Germline CDR1 reads MNHEY; CDR2 reads SMNVEV (reference sequence). Trimming stripped 2 bases from V and 4 bases from J, with 11 bases between. The origin of this receptor is a human donor in good health. Sequencing input: T cells isolated from PBMCs. J is TRBJ1-1 and V is TRBV27; possible D gene TRBD1, 5 bases. Here the CDR3 reads CASSLMGGTTEAFF. The CDR3 DNA sequence: TGTGCCAGCAGTTTAATGGGGGGGACCACTGAAGCTTTCTTT.